These 25 T cell receptor beta chains were sequenced from one sample in a study of blood T cell repertoires in COVID-19. Assay used: immunoSEQ multiplex PCR; TCRdb lists only in-frame clones, some missing. The sample contains some 290,000 clones, roughly 90% of which appear only once. The sequenced sample was PBMCs or T cells enriched from blood (not recorded which). The receptors shown here come from a woman aged 25-40 years who had been exposed to COVID-19.

CDR3 region: CASSLDPGQETQYF. The CDR3 DNA sequence: TGCGCCAGCAGCTTGGATCCAGGGCAAGAGACCCAGTACTTC. The chain employs TRBV5-1 and TRBJ2-5; D might be TRBD1 (5 bases). V was pared by 0 bases and J by 2 bases, with 8 bases between. The V gene's germline CDR1 is SGHRS and CDR2 YFSETQ. This CDR3 region has 14 residues.

The V and J genes are TRBV2 and TRBJ1-2; perhaps TRBD1 as D (6 bases). Per germline, CDR1 SNHLY and CDR2 FYNNEI. This CDR3 spans 14 amino acids. V was cut by 4 bases and J by 4 bases, with 13 bases left in between. The CDR3 region is CASSALTGSYGYTF. The CDR3 DNA is TGTGCCAGCAGTGCCCTGACAGGTAGCTATGGCTACACCTTC.

In its sample, this clone was seen once. The DNA of the CDR3 is TGTGCCAGCAGTCAGATACAGGGGATGAACACTGAAGCTTTCTTT. It specifies CASSQIQGMNTEAFF. This chain uses TRBV6-2 or TRBV6-3 with TRBJ1-1; 7 bases agree with TRBD1. V shed 5 bases, J shed 0 bases, and the junction held 6 bases outside the gene matches. Germline CDR1 is MNHEY and CDR2 is SVGEGT. The CDR3 is 15 residues long.

The V gene is TRBV18, the J gene TRBJ2-2; 14 bases fit TRBD2. This CDR3 contains 19 residues. Germline V gene sequence: CDR1 KGHSH, CDR2 LQKENI. Losses at the gene ends were 6 bases for V and 0 bases for J; bases not matched to a gene: 9. CDR3 coding DNA: TGTGCCAGCTCCCCGGGACTAGCGGGAGTCAATTCGAACACCGGGGAGCTGTTTTTT. Amino acids: CASSPGLAGVNSNTGELFF. Filled out from reference TRBV18 and TRBJ2-2, the complete variable domain reads NAGVMQNPRHLVRRRGQEARLRCSPMKGHSHVYWYRQLPEEGLKFMVYLQKENIIDESGMPKERFSAEFPKEGPSILRIQQVVRGDSAAYFCASSPGLAGVNSNTGELFFGEGSRLTVL.

This sequence joins TRBV11-3 and TRBJ2-7; D is perhaps TRBD1 (6 bases). Per the germline V gene, CDR1 is SGHNT and CDR2 is YENEEA. Trimming took 0 bases from V and 3 from J, leaving 6 bases between them. The CDR3 sequence is 13 residues long. The CDR3 here is CASSLEGGYEQYF. CDR3 sequence (DNA): TGTGCCAGCAGCTTAGAAGGGGGCTACGAGCAGTACTTC.

The chain couples TRBV10-3 to TRBJ1-2; 10 bases match TRBD1. The CDR3 loop spans 13 amino acids. V lost 2 bases and J lost 7; bases outside the gene matches: 1. The V gene's germline CDR1 is ENHRY and CDR2 SYGVKD. CDR3 region: CAISEGQGGGYTF. For the CDR3, the DNA is TGTGCCATCAGTGAGGGACAGGGGGGTGGCTACACCTTC.

The chain joins TRBV10-1 to TRBJ1-4; 8 bases are shared with TRBD1. V lost 6 bases to trimming and J lost 7 bases; unmatched junction nucleotides: 16. There are 17 residues in the CDR3. Germline assignment: CDR1 WNHNN and CDR2 SYGVQD (reference sequence). Here the CDR3 reads CASRDPHPTGEGEKLFF. The CDR3 DNA reads TGCGCCAGCAGGGACCCACACCCGACAGGGGAGGGTGAAAAACTGTTTTTT.

V and J are TRBV7-9 and TRBJ1-4; D is unclear. The CDR3 length is 18 residues. V was trimmed by 5 bases and J by 1 base, leaving 20 bases between them. Germline-derived CDR1 and CDR2 are SEHNR and FQNEAQ (reference sequence). CDR3 loop: CASSLPSRGGGTNEKLFF. The CDR3 DNA reads as TGTGCCAGCAGCCTGCCCAGCCGGGGAGGTGGAACTAATGAAAAACTGTTTTTT.

The chain has TRBV24-1 and TRBJ2-3; D is possibly TRBD2 (5 bases). CDR1 is KGHDR, CDR2 SFDVKD, per germline. CDR3 length: 15 amino acids. The V end was cut by 3 bases, the J end by 7 bases, with 16 bases between. DNA for the CDR3: TGTGCCACCAGTGATCCTCGGGGAGCGCATCATACGCAGTATTTT. It yields the protein CATSDPRGAHHTQYF.

V usage is TRBV2 and J usage is TRBJ2-7; TRBD2 matches at 9 bases. Per germline, CDR1 SNHLY and CDR2 FYNNEI. The CDR3 loop spans 17 amino acids. The ends lost 5 bases at V and 3 bases at J; junction bases unmatched: 14. CDR3 bases: TGTGCCAGCAGTAAAGAGGCTAGCGGGGTGTCGGACTACGAGCAGTACTTC. It yields the protein CASSKEASGVSDYEQYF.

V gene TRBV4-1 combines with J gene TRBJ1-2, with TRBD1 as a possible D gene (5 bases). There are 13 residues in the CDR3. V lost 2 bases, J lost 7 bases, and 11 bases lay in between. Germline values: CDR1 MGHRA, CDR2 YSYEKL. The CDR3 DNA sequence: TGCGCCAGCAGCCAACAGGGAGCGGGTGGCTACACCTTC. This translates into CASSQQGAGGYTF.

V and J are TRBV6-5 and TRBJ2-1; 8 bases match TRBD2. This CDR3 comprises 14 residues. Trimming removed 7 bases from V and 7 bases from J; junction bases left unmatched: 9. CDR1 MNHEY and CDR2 SVGAGI come from the germline V gene. The CDR3 reads CASTYPSGGNEQFF. CDR3 nucleotide sequence: TGTGCCAGCACCTACCCCAGCGGGGGTAATGAGCAGTTCTTC.

The chain uses TRBV29-1 and TRBJ2-1, with 12 bases that match TRBD2. Germline loops: CDR1 SQVTM, CDR2 ANQGSEA. The CDR3 is made up of 16 amino acids. The J segment lost 7 bases and the V segment lost 6 bases, leaving 13 bases of the junction unmatched. DNA of the CDR3: TGCAGCGTCTTCGATCTAGCGGGGGGGACCTTGAATGAGCAGTTCTTC. It is translated as CSVFDLAGGTLNEQFF.

The gene calls are TRBV18 and TRBJ2-7; D not resolved. CDR3 length: 14 amino acids. With 5 bases removed from V and 0 bases from J, the gap between germline ends came to 11 bases. From germline, CDR1 is KGHSH and CDR2 LQKENI. CDR3 nucleotides: TGTGCCAGCTCATCTAACAGTCACTCCTACGAGCAGTACTTC. This codes for CASSSNSHSYEQYF.

This chain connects TRBV9 to TRBJ2-3; 8 nucleotides match TRBD2. This CDR3 contains 14 residues. With 6 bases clipped from V and 4 bases from J, the junction kept 7 bases outside the gene matches. Looked up from germline, CDR1 is SGDLS and CDR2 is YYNGEE. CDR3 sequence reads: CASTSSGAADTQYF. The CDR3 coding sequence is TGTGCCAGCACCAGTAGCGGGGCAGCAGATACGCAGTATTTT.

This chain uses TRBV7-8 with TRBJ2-5; TRBD2 matches at 12 bases. Losses at the gene ends were 5 bases for V and 5 bases for J; bases not matched to a gene: 9. Germline V lookup: CDR1 SGHVS, CDR2 FQNEAQ. The CDR3 has 16 residues. CDR3 sequence: CASSQRTSGERETQYF. The CDR3 nucleotides are TGTGCCAGCAGCCAGCGGACTAGCGGGGAAAGGGAGACCCAGTACTTC.

The V call is TRBV5-1, the J call TRBJ1-4; 8 nucleotides align to TRBD1. Germline V gene data show CDR1 as SGHRS and CDR2 as YFSETQ. The V gene end was trimmed by 0 bases and the J gene end by 7 bases; junction bases not matched to a gene: 5. The CDR3 length is 15 residues. CDR3 residues: CASSLVGTGSEKLFF. The CDR3 bases are TGCGCCAGCAGCTTGGTAGGGACAGGTAGTGAAAAACTGTTTTTT.

The genes are TRBV12-5 and TRBJ1-2; 8 bases are a match to TRBD1. Germline assignment: CDR1 LGHNT and CDR2 FRNRAP. The V segment lost 0 bases and the J segment 4 bases; nucleotides outside the gene matches: 10. There are 17 residues in the CDR3. The CDR3 coding sequence is TGTGCTAGTGGTTTGGTTATTGGACAGGGATGGGGCTATGGCTACACCTTC. This sequence encodes CASGLVIGQGWGYGYTF.

The table lists this clone with a count of one. The chain is built from TRBV9 and TRBJ1-1; a possible D gene is TRBD1 (6 bases). The germline CDR1 and CDR2 sequences are SGDLS and YYNGEE. V was trimmed by 0 bases and J by 11 bases, leaving 11 bases between them. The CDR3 is made up of 12 amino acids. CDR3 coding DNA: TGTGCCAGCAGCGTAGACACAGGGTTGGCTTTCTTT. Translating it yields CASSVDTGLAFF.

This clone was detected once. CDR3 DNA: TGTGCCAGCAGCGTAGGTTATGAGGGAAGAAATTCACCCCTCCACTTT. It encodes CASSVGYEGRNSPLHF. The chain couples TRBV9 to TRBJ1-6; unclear D gene. The CDR3 loop spans 16 amino acids. Trimming pared 0 bases from V and 7 bases from J, leaving 14 bases between. CDR1 is SGDLS and CDR2 is YYNGEE in the germline V gene.

This chain uses TRBV7-2 with TRBJ1-5; D is uncertain. The germline V gene encodes CDR1 SGHTA and CDR2 FQGNSA. This CDR3 spans 15 amino acids. V was pared by 3 bases and J by 3 bases, with 12 bases between. CDR3 residues: CASSFATLANQPQHF. In DNA form, the CDR3 reads TGTGCCAGCAGCTTTGCCACCTTGGCCAATCAGCCCCAGCATTTT.

The chain couples TRBV4-3 to TRBJ2-7; D is ambiguous. Germline V gene lookup returns CDR1 LGHNA and CDR2 YSLEER. Deletions cut 0 bases from V and 0 bases from J, with 12 bases between. The CDR3 loop spans 16 amino acids. The CDR3 nucleotides are TGCGCCAGCAGCCAAGATGCCCCCGGTAGCTCCTACGAGCAGTACTTC. Amino acids: CASSQDAPGSSYEQYF.

The count of this clone is one. The gene calls are TRBV3-1 (or the pseudogene TRBV3-2) and TRBJ1-4; D is perhaps TRBD1 (5 bases). CDR1 LGHDT and CDR2 YNNKEL come from the germline V gene (reference sequence). The CDR3 is 14 residues long. V lost 4 bases to trimming and J lost 8 bases, with 14 bases between them. The CDR3 region has the DNA TGTGCCAGCAGCCTTCAGGGAATAGGAGAAAAACTGTTTTTT. Its protein is CASSLQGIGEKLFF.

This clone turned up a few times. The chain couples TRBV5-6 to TRBJ1-2; 8 bases are shared with TRBD1. Germline CDR1 SGHDT, CDR2 YYEEEE. The CDR3 has 15 residues. V trimming: 3 bases; J trimming: 5 bases; junction bases outside the gene matches: 9. In DNA form, the CDR3 reads TGTGCCAGCAGCTCCGGAGGACAGGGAGAGTATGGCTACACCTTC. It specifies CASSSGGQGEYGYTF.

The chain couples TRBV27 to TRBJ1-1; no reliable D call. Germline V gene lookup returns CDR1 MNHEY and CDR2 SMNVEV (reference sequence). The V end was cut by 6 bases, the J end by 4 bases, with 9 bases between. The CDR3 consists of 12 residues. CDR3 sequence (DNA): TGTGCCAGCAGGACTGGAGTCACTGAAGCTTTCTTT. Its translation: CASRTGVTEAFF.